The 26 T cell receptor beta chains given below trace back to one sample, sequenced in a study of spatial heterogeneity in lung cancer. Indicated time point: blood at routine non-recurrence follow-up after resection. Tumor, nontumor lung or frozen PBMC supplied whole RNA that was sequenced unsorted. TCRdb recomputed calls from the 5' RACE reads with MiXCR, one row per CDR3 protein. The table records around 110,000 distinct CDR3 sequences, 9.5% to 15% of them present only once. Sequencing was performed on PBMCs, taken at follow-up. These receptors all come from a male donor with early-stage non-small cell lung cancer.

This clonotype was detected a few times. The chain couples TRBV27 to TRBJ2-6; D is undetermined. V was trimmed by 5 bases and J by 0 bases, leaving 8 bases between them. The CDR3 has 15 residues. Germline CDR1 reads MNHEY; CDR2 reads SMNVEV (reference sequence). CDR3 sequence reads: CASSPNLSGANVLTF. In DNA form, the CDR3 reads TGTGCCAGCAGTCCTAACCTCTCTGGGGCCAACGTCCTGACTTTC.

This clonotype appeared a few times. The chain combines TRBV5-6 with TRBJ2-1, with D unclear. The germline V gene encodes CDR1 SGHDT and CDR2 YYEEEE. The CDR3 loop spans 11 amino acids. The ends were cut back, 4 bases at V and 7 bases at J, with 6 bases in the middle. As DNA, the CDR3 is TGTGCCAGCAGCGAGGTAAATGAGCAGTTCTTC. Translated, it gives CASSEVNEQFF.

This clonotype was recorded many times. This chain links TRBV29-1 with TRBJ2-4, with TRBD2 identical over 11 bases. From germline, CDR1 is SQVTM and CDR2 ANQGSEA. This CDR3 is built from 12 residues. The J segment lost 15 bases and the V segment lost 5 bases, leaving 9 bases of the junction unmatched. The DNA for the CDR3 is TGCAGCGTTCTAGGACTAGCGGGTTTTTCGTACTTC. Translated, it gives CSVLGLAGFSYF.

On this clonotype itself: Germline is not matched at one junction end, which may reflect a read error. The rearrangement links TRBV7-3 to TRBJ2-3; 7 bases fit TRBD1. CDR1 and CDR2 from the germline V gene are SGHTA and FQGTGA. The CDR3 spans 15 residues. CDR3: CASSLAGGTTGTQYF. CDR3 nucleotides: TGTGCTAGCAGCTTAGCAGGGGGAACGACCGGTACGCAGTATTTT.

The V and J genes are TRBV18 and TRBJ1-2; TRBD1 might be the D (5 bases). The CDR3 has 13 residues. Germline CDR1 is KGHSH and CDR2 is LQKENI. V shed 3 bases and J shed 3 bases, with 8 bases lying between them. CDR3 bases: TGTGCCAGCTCACCGTCGACAGACTATGGCTACACCTTC. Its protein product is CASSPSTDYGYTF.

This clonotype occurred a few times. The chain has TRBV29-1 and TRBJ1-1, with a weak D call TRBD1 (5 bases). CDR1 is SQVTM, CDR2 ANQGSEA, per germline. CDR3 length: 11 residues. Trimming cost V 4 bases and J 8 bases, with 11 bases left between them. CDR3 bases: TGCAGCGTTGGGGGCCAGGGAGAAGCTTTCTTT. Translating gives CSVGGQGEAFF.

The chain employs TRBV5-1 and TRBJ1-1, with a weak D call TRBD1 (5 bases). The CDR3 contains 14 residues. The V end was cut by 4 bases, the J end by 5 bases, with 15 bases between. Germline-derived CDR1 and CDR2 are SGHRS and YFSETQ. CDR3 loop: CASSPRVGRTEAFF. The CDR3 nucleotides are TGCGCCAGCAGCCCCAGGGTTGGAAGAACTGAAGCTTTCTTT.

This clonotype has a handful of counts. The chain employs TRBV10-3 and TRBJ1-1, with unresolved D. The CDR3 is made up of 13 amino acids. Germline V CDR1 and CDR2: ENHRY, SYGVKD. Between the trimmed V and J ends, which lost 6 bases and 5 bases, there was a span of 13 bases. The chain's CDR3 is CAIRGPAGTEAFF. The CDR3 region has the DNA TGTGCCATCAGGGGCCCCGCTGGGACTGAAGCTTTCTTT.

V usage is TRBV3-1 and J usage is TRBJ1-2, with D unclear. Trimming took 4 bases from V and 2 from J, leaving 14 bases between them. The length of the CDR3 is 15 residues. CDR1 LGHDT and CDR2 YNNKEL come from the germline V gene (reference sequence). The CDR3, as DNA: TGTGCCAGCAGCCCAAAGTTAAGGACGAACTATGGCTACACCTTC. It specifies CASSPKLRTNYGYTF.

This clonotype was counted between two and nine times. The V call is TRBV5-5, the J call TRBJ1-4; perhaps TRBD1 as D (5 bases). Germline V gene sequence: CDR1 SGHKS, CDR2 YYEKEE (reference sequence). Trimming left V 2 bases short and J 0 bases short, with 14 bases between. The CDR3 totals 17 residues. The CDR3 nucleotides read TGTGCCAGCAGCTTTGGACACCTTATCACAACTAATGAAAAACTGTTTTTT. It yields the protein CASSFGHLITTNEKLFF. The whole variable domain, remainder taken from reference TRBV5-5 and TRBJ1-4, is DAGVTQSPTHLIKTRGQQVTLRCSPISGHKSVSWYQQVLGQGPQFIFQYYEKEERGRGNFPDRFSARQFPNYSSELNVNALLLGDSALYLCASSFGHLITTNEKLFFGSGTQLSVL.

V and J are TRBV29-1 and TRBJ1-2; D remains ambiguous. This CDR3 spans 12 amino acids. Germline V gene sequence: CDR1 SQVTM, CDR2 ANQGSEA. In DNA, the CDR3 is TGCAGTACCTCGGTCAGGCAGCAGGGCTACACCTTC. Translating it yields CSTSVRQQGYTF. Full variable domain (outside the CDR3, taken from reference TRBV29-1 and TRBJ1-2): SAVISQKPSRDICQRGTSLTIQCQVDSQVTMMFWYRQQPGQSLTLIATANQGSEATYESGFVIDKFPISRPNLTFSTLTVSNMSPEDSSIYLCSTSVRQQGYTFGSGTRLTVV.

This clonotype was found a few times. The chain couples TRBV4-1 to TRBJ1-4, with D unresolved. Trimming left V 3 bases short and J 4 bases short, with 18 bases between. The length of the CDR3 is 17 residues. The germline gives CDR1 MGHRA, CDR2 YSYEKL. CDR3 amino acids: CASSHQARQRSNEKLFF. DNA for the CDR3: TGCGCCAGCAGCCACCAGGCCCGACAACGGAGTAATGAAAAACTGTTTTTT.

This clonotype has only a few counts. The V and J genes are TRBV4-1 and TRBJ2-2; 7 bases agree with TRBD1. The J segment lost 6 bases and the V segment lost 5 bases, leaving 6 bases of the junction unmatched. Germline V gene sequence: CDR1 MGHRA, CDR2 YSYEKL. This CDR3 has 14 amino acids. This chain's CDR3 is CASSANQGAGELFF. The CDR3 DNA is TGCGCCAGCAGCGCGAATCAGGGGGCCGGGGAGCTGTTTTTT.

In this sample, this clonotype turned up a few times. V and J are TRBV20-1 and TRBJ1-3; tentatively, D is TRBD1 (5 bases). V was cut by 3 bases and J by 0 bases, with 12 bases left in between. Germline CDR1 DFQATT, CDR2 SNEGSKA (reference sequence). This CDR3 is 15 amino acids long. In nucleotides, the CDR3 is TGCAGTGCTAGTGACAGTCCGAGCTCTGGAAACACCATATATTTT. This sequence encodes CSASDSPSSGNTIYF.

The chain combines TRBV18 with TRBJ2-5, with TRBD1 identical over 10 bases. The CDR3 sequence is 15 residues long. Germline assignment: CDR1 KGHSH and CDR2 LQKENI. Germline trimming cut 5 bases from V and 5 bases from J; bases unmatched to any gene: 8. Here the CDR3 reads CASSRSTGGGETQYF. For the CDR3, the DNA is TGTGCCAGCTCAAGATCGACAGGGGGCGGCGAGACCCAGTACTTC.

This chain connects TRBV20-1 to TRBJ1-5, with D possibly being TRBD1 (5 bases). CDR1 is DFQATT and CDR2 is SNEGSKA in the germline V gene (reference sequence). Trimming left V 0 bases short and J 5 bases short, with 8 bases between. This CDR3 has 13 residues. The CDR3 bases are TGCAGTGCTAGAGACCCCAGGGATCAGCCCCAGCATTTT. Translated, it gives CSARDPRDQPQHF.

V is TRBV12-3 or TRBV12-4 and J is TRBJ2-3; 9 positions agree with TRBD1. This CDR3 comprises 14 residues. Unmatched junction bases numbered 1, after V lost 5 bases and J lost 1 base. The CDR3 region is CASSNRGRTDTQYF. CDR3 DNA: TGTGCCAGCAGTAACAGGGGGCGCACAGATACGCAGTATTTT.

V gene TRBV20-1 combines with J gene TRBJ1-4; the D is unclear. CDR3 size: 13 residues. V was cut by 6 bases and J by 3 bases, with 11 bases left in between. Germline V gene lookup returns CDR1 DFQATT and CDR2 SNEGSKA (reference sequence). The CDR3 here is CSANEVANEKLFF. CDR3 DNA sequence: TGCAGTGCAAACGAAGTCGCTAATGAAAAACTGTTTTTT.

This clonotype was detected only a few times. The chain uses TRBV29-1 and TRBJ2-5, with D tentatively TRBD1 (6 bases). This CDR3 has 14 amino acids. V dropped 8 bases and J dropped 3 bases, with 19 bases sitting between them. Per germline, CDR1 SQVTM and CDR2 ANQGSEA. DNA for the CDR3: TGCAGCTCCTCCCCCACTGACAGGAAAGAGACCCAGTACTTC. Translated: CSSSPTDRKETQYF.

This chain uses TRBV5-1 with TRBJ2-3; D ambiguous. The ends were cut back, 0 bases at V and 2 bases at J, with 7 bases in the middle. The CDR3 is 14 residues long. Germline V gene data show CDR1 as SGHRS and CDR2 as YFSETQ. The CDR3 sequence is CASSLATATDTQYF. The CDR3 nucleotides read TGCGCCAGCAGCTTGGCCACAGCCACAGATACGCAGTATTTT.

The rearrangement joins TRBV7-3 to TRBJ2-1; TRBD1 aligns across 7 bases. Trimming removed 2 bases from V and 6 bases from J; junction bases left unmatched: 7. The CDR3 totals 15 residues. The germline CDR1 and CDR2 sequences are SGHTA and FQGTGA. CDR3 nucleotides: TGTGCCAGCAGCTTAGGTGGAGACAGGGCCAATGAGCAGTTCTTC. Translation gives CASSLGGDRANEQFF.

The V and J genes are TRBV11-3 and TRBJ2-7; D is perhaps TRBD1 (5 bases). This CDR3 region has 14 residues. The germline CDR1 and CDR2 sequences are SGHNT and YENEEA. The V end was cut by 0 bases, the J end by 5 bases, with 11 bases between. CDR3 residues: CASSLDRATHEQYF. CDR3 DNA sequence: TGTGCCAGCAGCTTAGACAGGGCCACTCACGAGCAGTACTTC.

At least ten counts were recorded for this clonotype. The chain uses TRBV19 and TRBJ2-1; TRBD1 agrees at 9 bases. The junction had 11 bases not matched to a gene; V was cut back by 7 bases and J by 10 bases. The CDR3 has 14 amino acids. Germline V lookup: CDR1 LNHDA, CDR2 SQIVND (reference sequence). Here the CDR3 reads CASTATGGPREQFF. The DNA for the CDR3 is TGTGCCAGTACCGCGACAGGGGGTCCAAGGGAGCAGTTCTTC.

Only a few counts were recorded for this clonotype. The chain couples TRBV7-2 to TRBJ1-5; D perhaps matches TRBD1 (5 bases). The germline V gene has CDR1 SGHTA and CDR2 FQGNSA. The V end was cut by 1 base, the J end by 7 bases, with 14 bases between. This CDR3 has 15 residues. The CDR3 loop reads CASSLVARAQQPQHF. The CDR3 nucleotides read TGTGCCAGCAGCTTAGTGGCCAGGGCACAACAGCCCCAGCATTTT.

This chain uses TRBV12-3 or TRBV12-4 with TRBJ2-3; 14 bases agree with TRBD2. After removal of 5 bases from V and 7 bases from J, the junction contained 11 bases not matched to a gene. The CDR3 length is 17 residues. CDR3 nucleotides: TGTGCCAGCAGTCACAGACTAGCGGGGGGGCCCGTCTATACGCAGTATTTT. It specifies CASSHRLAGGPVYTQYF.

This clonotype was counted only a few times. J is TRBJ2-2 and V is TRBV6-5; 9 bases match TRBD1. V trimming: 6 bases; J trimming: 5 bases; junction bases outside the gene matches: 4. The CDR3 contains 14 residues. Germline values: CDR1 MNHEY, CDR2 SVGAGI. In DNA, the CDR3 is TGTGCCAGCAGGGGACAGGGCGGTACCGGGGAGCTGTTTTTT. It translates to CASRGQGGTGELFF.